The 9 T cell receptor beta chains below were found in one sample sequenced in a study of beta chain features in type 1 diabetes. Sequenced material consisted of expressed TCRB transcripts (all of the isolated RNA was reverse transcribed). Only in-frame clones appear in the TCRdb table, and some are missing; sequencing was by immunoSEQ multiplex PCR. Here the sample spans 450,000 or so clones, over 9.5% being singletons. Material for sequencing was naive CD4+ T cells from blood. These receptors were obtained from a woman aged 18-30 years in good health.

This clone was picked up a small number of times. V gene TRBV4-1 combines with J gene TRBJ1-5; D remains ambiguous. With 3 bases removed from V and 9 bases from J, the gap between germline ends came to 9 bases. There are 12 residues in the CDR3. CDR1 is MGHRA and CDR2 is YSYEKL in the germline V gene. The CDR3 spells CASSQGEWPQHF. The CDR3 bases are TGCGCCAGCAGCCAGGGTGAGTGGCCCCAGCATTTT.

The table lists this clone with a few counts. This sequence joins TRBV9 and TRBJ2-7; a possible D gene is TRBD2 (5 bases). V was cut by 0 bases and J by 8 bases, with 21 bases left in between. Germline assignment: CDR1 SGDLS and CDR2 YYNGEE. The CDR3 contains 16 residues. The chain's CDR3 is CASSVGIADYEKKQYF. The CDR3 nucleotides read TGTGCCAGCAGCGTAGGGATAGCAGACTACGAGAAGAAGCAGTACTTC.

The table lists this clone with a few counts. The chain links TRBV19 to TRBJ2-7; the match to TRBD2 covers 10 bases. The CDR3 length is 14 residues. The J segment lost 3 bases and the V segment lost 5 bases, leaving 4 bases of the junction unmatched. Germline V CDR1 and CDR2: LNHDA, SQIVND (reference sequence). The CDR3 coding sequence is TGTGCCAGTAGTCCCGGGACTAGCGTCTACGAGCAGTACTTC. Translation gives CASSPGTSVYEQYF.

The chain combines TRBV7-9 with TRBJ2-7, with D perhaps TRBD1 (6 bases). Deletions cut 5 bases from V and 2 bases from J, with 16 bases between. The CDR3 runs to 15 residues. CDR1 and CDR2 from the germline V gene are SEHNR and FQNEAQ (reference sequence). CDR3 bases: TGTGCCAGCAGCCCTTCCGGGACATCAGCCTACGAGCAGTACGTC. Protein sequence: CASSPSGTSAYEQYV.

The chain is built from TRBV7-2 and TRBJ2-3, with 9 bases aligning to TRBD2. Germline CDR1 reads SGHTA; CDR2 reads FQGNSA. V gave up 2 bases and J gave up 3 bases; unmatched junction bases: 3. The CDR3 is 15 residues long. The CDR3 nucleotides are TGTGCCAGCAGCTTATGGCGGGGGGGGACAGATACGCAGTATTTT. It is translated as CASSLWRGGTDTQYF.

Comments on this clone: The sample holds other DNA sequences that translate to the same CDR3. Here the CDR3 reads CASSIAGTDTQYF. The CDR3 region has the DNA TGTGCCAGTAGTATTGCGGGCACAGATACGCAGTATTTT. The J gene is TRBJ2-3, the V gene TRBV19; D is uncertain. The CDR3 has 13 residues. Germline-derived CDR1 and CDR2 are LNHDA and SQIVND (reference sequence). The V gene lost 3 bases and the J gene lost 1 base, with 5 bases spanning the gap.

This clone showed up just a few times. The V call is TRBV6-5, the J call TRBJ2-4; D remains ambiguous. The V gene's germline CDR1 is MNHEY and CDR2 SVGAGI. The ends were cut back, 0 bases at V and 1 base at J, with 10 bases in the middle. This CDR3 comprises 16 residues. The CDR3 sequence is CASSYSLGFAKNIQYF. The DNA of the CDR3 is TGTGCCAGCAGTTACTCCTTGGGCTTTGCCAAAAACATTCAGTACTTC.

The chain has TRBV6-5 and TRBJ2-1; the D gene is possibly TRBD1 (6 bases). The CDR3 sequence is 13 residues long. V lost 6 bases and J 4 bases, leaving 10 bases between the germline ends. CDR1 MNHEY and CDR2 SVGAGI come from the germline V gene. For the CDR3, the DNA is TGTGCCAGCAGGCTCGACAGGTACAATGAGCAGTTCTTC. Protein: CASRLDRYNEQFF.

This clone came up a few times. The J gene is TRBJ2-6, the V gene TRBV6-1; D ambiguous. CDR3 length: 15 amino acids. The V gene lost 3 bases and the J gene lost 0 bases, with 6 bases spanning the gap. Germline V gives CDR1 MNHNS, CDR2 SASEGT. The CDR3: CASSDGPSGANVLTF. The CDR3 DNA sequence: TGTGCCAGCAGTGACGGCCCCTCTGGGGCCAACGTCCTGACTTTC.